Sequencing of this TCR beta chain was carried out in a study of OX40 agonist ivuxolimab in advanced cancers. Background on the study: Each dose-escalation patient presented with hepatocellular carcinoma, melanoma, renal cell or head and neck cancer. Overall study results and limits: There were also nonresponders showing low normalized T-cell clonal expansion. People who partly responded at 0.1-3.0 mg/kg had some of the least clonal expansion seen. CD4+ and CD8+ T cells in blood underwent clonal expansion by week 6 at 0.1 to 3.0 mg/kg.

Sequenced by immunoSEQ multiplex PCR; TCRdb stores in-frame clones only, minus some. The sample gives 45,000 to 55,000 clones, 88% of which show up once; around 3.4% is in the top ten. On this clone itself: Antigen: not known.

Sequencing was performed on CD4+ or CD8+ T cells sorted from blood, taken in a trial of the OX40 agonist ivuxolimab. This receptor was obtained from an adult with an advanced solid tumor such as melanoma, head and neck, liver or kidney cancer.

DNA for the CDR3: TGTGCCAGCGCCGGGGGGTCTTATAATTCACCCCTCCACTTT. It encodes CASAGGSYNSPLHF. The rearrangement uses TRBV2 and TRBJ1-6, with D perhaps TRBD1 (5 bases). Germline V gene lookup returns CDR1 SNHLY and CDR2 FYNNEI. V was clipped by 8 bases and J by 4 bases, with 12 bases between them. The CDR3 is 14 amino acids.